The rows below give T cell receptor beta chains drawn from one sample of a study of shared clonotypes between healthy human individuals. The protocol was immunoSEQ multiplex PCR, while the TCRdb copy is restricted to in-frame clones and leaves out a portion. The sample has about 460,000 clones, about 74% seen once. Sample: PBMCs. These receptor sequences come from a woman aged 40-49 years in good health. Some clones in this sample may be carry-over from other donors' samples. The CDR3 runs from the conserved cysteine through the conserved F or W. The D gene is left open where the match is weak. Clone size is not always given. Where it is, it says once, few, many or a class for expanded clones.

D gene: .; J gene: TRBJ2-1; V gene: TRBV4-3; clone size: .; CDR3 protein: CASSQDGTVSEQFF; CDR3 DNA: TGCGCCAGCAGCCAAGATGGGACGGTATCTGAGCAGTTCTTC
D gene: .; J gene: TRBJ1-2; V gene: TRBV4-1; clone size: few; CDR3 protein: CASSQDVQGAYGYTF; CDR3 DNA: TGCGCCAGCAGCCAAGATGTCCAGGGCGCCTATGGCTACACCTTC
D gene: TRBD2; J gene: TRBJ2-1; V gene: TRBV6-4; clone size: .; CDR3 protein: CASSDGAGGGYNEQFF; CDR3 DNA: TGTGCCAGCAGTGACGGGGCGGGAGGTGGCTACAATGAGCAGTTCTTC
D gene: .; J gene: TRBJ1-4; V gene: TRBV18; clone size: .; CDR3 protein: CASSPPGRIGEKLFF; CDR3 DNA: TGTGCCAGCTCACCCCCGGGGCGTATTGGGGAAAAACTGTTTTTT
D gene: .; J gene: TRBJ2-6; V gene: TRBV27; clone size: .; CDR3 protein: CASSELDFSGANVLTF; CDR3 DNA: TGTGCCAGCAGTGAATTGGACTTCTCTGGGGCCAACGTCCTGACTTTC
D gene: .; J gene: TRBJ1-2; V gene: TRBV4-1; clone size: .; CDR3 protein: CASSQEAGPTNYGYTF; CDR3 DNA: TGCGCCAGCAGCCAAGAGGCAGGGCCCACTAACTATGGCTACACCTTC
D gene: TRBD1; J gene: TRBJ1-5; V gene: TRBV6-1; clone size: .; CDR3 protein: CASGRTGIGNQPQHF; CDR3 DNA: TGTGCCAGCGGTAGGACAGGGATTGGCAATCAGCCCCAGCATTTT
D gene: .; J gene: TRBJ2-5; V gene: TRBV7-9; clone size: .; CDR3 protein: CASSLYWGETQYF; CDR3 DNA: TGTGCCAGCAGCTTATACTGGGGAGAGACCCAGTACTTC
D gene: .; J gene: TRBJ2-1; V gene: TRBV27; clone size: .; CDR3 protein: CASSSFGEQFF; CDR3 DNA: TGTGCCAGCAGTTCCTTCGGGGAGCAGTTCTTC
D gene: .; J gene: TRBJ2-1; V gene: TRBV5-1; clone size: .; CDR3 protein: CASSRGGTPSADEQFF; CDR3 DNA: TGCGCCAGCAGCAGAGGGGGCACACCTAGCGCGGATGAGCAGTTCTTC
D gene: .; J gene: TRBJ2-2; V gene: TRBV27; clone size: .; CDR3 protein: CASKLGGRNTGELFF; CDR3 DNA: TGTGCCAGCAAACTAGGGGGACGCAACACCGGGGAGCTGTTTTTT
D gene: TRBD2; J gene: TRBJ2-1; V gene: TRBV28; clone size: once; CDR3 protein: CASLAGGQGRLSYEQFF; CDR3 DNA: TGTGCCAGCCTAGCGGGAGGACAGGGCCGACTTAGTTATGAGCAGTTCTTC
D gene: .; J gene: TRBJ2-5; V gene: TRBV5-4; clone size: .; CDR3 protein: CASSLRSARGETQYF; CDR3 DNA: TGTGCCAGCAGCTTGCGAAGTGCTCGGGGAGAGACCCAGTACTTC
D gene: .; J gene: TRBJ2-7; V gene: TRBV28; clone size: .; CDR3 protein: CASRGTYEQYF; CDR3 DNA: TGTGCCAGCAGGGGAACGTACGAGCAGTACTTC
D gene: .; J gene: TRBJ2-2; V gene: TRBV6-4; clone size: .; CDR3 protein: CASSDSISQGSHTGELFF; CDR3 DNA: TGTGCCAGCAGTGACTCGATCAGCCAGGGTAGCCACACCGGGGAGCTGTTCTTT
D gene: .; J gene: TRBJ2-1; V gene: TRBV5-1; clone size: once; CDR3 protein: CASRRQFTSSYNEQFF; CDR3 DNA: TGCGCCAGCAGGAGACAGTTTACTAGCTCCTACAATGAGCAGTTCTTC
D gene: .; J gene: TRBJ2-7; V gene: TRBV7-3; clone size: .; CDR3 protein: CASSPQGTPLGSEQYF; CDR3 DNA: TGTGCCAGCAGCCCCCAGGGGACCCCGCTGGGATCCGAGCAGTACTTC
D gene: .; J gene: TRBJ2-3; V gene: TRBV28; clone size: .; CDR3 protein: CASSPLGGSTDTQYF; CDR3 DNA: TGTGCCAGCAGTCCGCTTGGGGGCAGCACAGATACGCAGTATTTT
D gene: .; J gene: TRBJ2-5; V gene: TRBV5-1; clone size: .; CDR3 protein: CASSFLGLQETQYF; CDR3 DNA: TGCGCCAGCAGCTTTTTGGGGCTTCAAGAGACCCAGTACTTC
D gene: .; J gene: TRBJ1-2; V gene: TRBV5-6; clone size: .; CDR3 protein: CASSSQRGNNYGYTF; CDR3 DNA: TGTGCCAGCAGCTCGCAGCGAGGGAATAACTATGGCTACACCTTC
D gene: .; J gene: TRBJ2-1; V gene: TRBV9; clone size: .; CDR3 protein: CASSASRVASYNEQFF; CDR3 DNA: TGTGCCAGCAGCGCGTCCCGGGTCGCCTCCTACAATGAGCAGTTCTTC
D gene: .; J gene: TRBJ1-1; V gene: TRBV30; clone size: .; CDR3 protein: CAWSVWTNTEAFF; CDR3 DNA: TGTGCCTGGAGTGTGTGGACGAACACTGAAGCTTTCTTT
D gene: TRBD1; J gene: TRBJ1-5; V gene: TRBV19; clone size: .; CDR3 protein: CASSPDRANQPQHF; CDR3 DNA: TGTGCCAGTAGTCCCGACAGGGCCAATCAGCCCCAGCATTTT
D gene: TRBD2; J gene: TRBJ2-2; V gene: TRBV5-1; clone size: .; CDR3 protein: CASTLPHYSGARNTGELFF; CDR3 DNA: TGCGCCAGCACCTTGCCCCACTATAGCGGGGCCAGGAACACCGGGGAGCTGTTTTTT